A single sample gave rise to the 11 T cell receptor beta chains below, sequenced in a study of tumor-infiltrating lymphocytes in primary liver carcinoma (dated by TCRdb to 2016 to 2017). The sequencing machine was an Illumina HiSeq 2500. Starting from 500 to 650 ng total RNA, TCRbeta-specific cDNA was produced by reverse transcription with a constant-region primer and ProtoScript II reverse transcriptase. Three nested multiplex PCR rounds, following a slightly modified ARM-PCR procedure, were used to build the TCRbeta libraries. Multiplex TRBV1-TRBV30 forward primers and a Cbeta reverse primer were used in the first two PCR rounds, each of which was run for around 10 cycles. TCRdb itself trimmed the public reads at Q25 with fastp, ran MiXCR and retained productive beta chains. For every CDR3 protein sequence, its rows merge into one entry that carries the most common genes and DNA. The sample contains around 100,000 distinct CDR3 sequences, more than 60% of them found a single time. The ten largest account for approximately 10% of the sample.

Without any cell sorting, total RNA and DNA were extracted together from 20-30 mg of bulk tissue using the AllPrep DNA/RNA mini kit. Sequencing used liver tumor tissue from sampling region 5. Reading the label with the study, this specimen's cell subset or site is: tumor region T5, tumor centre. The receptors shown here come from a woman aged 60-75 years with primary liver carcinoma and hepatitis B virus infection.

Regarding this clonotype: Mismatch with germline at one junction end may stem from a read error. V gene TRBV29-1 combines with J gene TRBJ1-6, with D maybe TRBD1 (6 bases). The CDR3 is made up of 13 amino acids. Per germline, CDR1 SQVTM and CDR2 ANQGSEA. CDR3 sequence: CSVGYRANSPLHF. CDR3 sequence (DNA): TGTAGCGTTGGCTACAGGGCAAATTCACCCCTCCACTTT.

This clonotype was detected many times. The rearrangement joins TRBV29-1 to TRBJ1-3; a weak D match, TRBD1 (5 bases). Trimming cost V 6 bases and J 0 bases, with 12 bases left between them. The germline gives CDR1 SQVTM, CDR2 ANQGSEA. The CDR3 totals 14 residues. Here the CDR3 DNA reads TGCAGCGTGCTAGACAGTAACTCTGGAAACACCATATATTTT. It specifies CSVLDSNSGNTIYF.

This clonotype was recorded many times. The rearrangement links TRBV5-6 to TRBJ2-7; tentative D call: TRBD2 (5 bases). Germline CDR1 is SGHDT and CDR2 is YYEEEE. The CDR3 is 14 amino acids. V shed 6 bases and J shed 7 bases, with 20 bases lying between them. DNA for the CDR3: TGTGCCAGCACCGACCGGGGAGACGATGTGGAGCAGTACTTC. This codes for CASTDRGDDVEQYF.

A word on this clonotype: Lacking the conserved final phenylalanine or tryptophan, this CDR3 likely reflects a read error. The chain combines TRBV12-3 or TRBV12-4 with TRBJ1-5; possible D gene TRBD1, 5 bases. The ends were cut back, 7 bases at V and 7 bases at J, with 14 bases in the middle. This CDR3 comprises 13 residues. CDR3 bases: TGTGCCAGCAATTTGGTGGGACGGCAGCCCCAGCATTAT. It is translated as CASNLVGRQPQHY.

This clonotype showed up many times. J is TRBJ1-4 and V is TRBV12-3 or TRBV12-4, with TRBD1 matching 7 bases. The trim removed 5 bases at V and 4 bases at J, leaving 10 bases unmatched. CDR3 length equals 16 residues. CDR3 bases: TGTGCCAGCAGTCCCACAATGACAGGGAATAATGAAAAACTGTTTTTT. Translation: CASSPTMTGNNEKLFF.

This chain connects TRBV28 to TRBJ2-7; D perhaps matches TRBD2 (6 bases). Germline V gene sequence: CDR1 MDHEN, CDR2 SYDVKM. Trimming left V 8 bases short and J 5 bases short, with 19 bases between. CDR3 length: 14 residues. The chain's CDR3 is CASSTGDSIHEQYF. The CDR3 DNA is TGTGCCAGCTCCACGGGAGACAGTATCCACGAGCAGTACTTC.

A few counts support this clonotype. The germline gene is not matched at one end of the junction; a read error may be the cause. This sequence joins TRBV7-8 and TRBJ2-1, with 7 bases fitting TRBD2. The CDR3 contains 15 residues. Per the germline V gene, CDR1 is SGHVS and CDR2 is FQNEAQ. As DNA, the CDR3 is TGTGCCAGCAGCATAGCCCGACTAGCTCTCAATGAGCAGTTCTTC. Protein sequence: CASSIARLALNEQFF.

The chain uses TRBV28 and TRBJ2-1, with D possibly TRBD2 on 5 matching bases. Trimming removed 5 bases at V and 7 bases at J, with 9 bases between. This CDR3 comprises 12 residues. Germline CDR1 and CDR2: MDHEN and SYDVKM. The CDR3 sequence: CASSTRRNEQFF. The DNA of the CDR3 is TGTGCCAGCAGTACTAGGCGTAATGAGCAGTTCTTC.

With regard to this clonotype: At one of its ends the junction is not consistent with the germline gene, which may arise from a read error. The V and J genes are TRBV12-5 and TRBJ1-2, with D perhaps TRBD1 (5 bases). Germline CDR1 LGHNT, CDR2 FRNRAP. The CDR3 extends over 12 amino acids. DNA for the CDR3: TGTACTAGTGCCCAAGGGGCGAGTGGCTACACCTTC. Translated: CTSAQGASGYTF.

This clonotype was counted at least ten times. This chain connects TRBV6-5 to TRBJ1-1; D possibly corresponds to TRBD1 (5 bases). This CDR3 has 14 residues. Trimming removed 2 bases at V and 9 bases at J, with 16 bases between. Germline V gene data show CDR1 as MNHEY and CDR2 as SVGAGI. Here the CDR3 DNA reads TGTGCCAGCAGTTACGATGTTTCCCAGGGTAAAGCTTTCTTT. As protein: CASSYDVSQGKAFF.

Points on this clonotype: It is likely a read error, because the conserved phenylalanine at the end of the CDR3 is missing. This chain connects TRBV7-9 to TRBJ2-2, with 9 bases identical to TRBD1. This CDR3 has 16 amino acids. The V gene's germline CDR1 is SEHNR and CDR2 FQNEAQ (reference sequence). V shed 5 bases and J 8 bases; nucleotides not matched to a gene: 12. In nucleotides, the CDR3 is TGTGCCAGCAGCCGACGGACAGGGGTCCCCTCTGGGGAGCTGTTTCTT. It yields the protein CASSRRTGVPSGELFL.